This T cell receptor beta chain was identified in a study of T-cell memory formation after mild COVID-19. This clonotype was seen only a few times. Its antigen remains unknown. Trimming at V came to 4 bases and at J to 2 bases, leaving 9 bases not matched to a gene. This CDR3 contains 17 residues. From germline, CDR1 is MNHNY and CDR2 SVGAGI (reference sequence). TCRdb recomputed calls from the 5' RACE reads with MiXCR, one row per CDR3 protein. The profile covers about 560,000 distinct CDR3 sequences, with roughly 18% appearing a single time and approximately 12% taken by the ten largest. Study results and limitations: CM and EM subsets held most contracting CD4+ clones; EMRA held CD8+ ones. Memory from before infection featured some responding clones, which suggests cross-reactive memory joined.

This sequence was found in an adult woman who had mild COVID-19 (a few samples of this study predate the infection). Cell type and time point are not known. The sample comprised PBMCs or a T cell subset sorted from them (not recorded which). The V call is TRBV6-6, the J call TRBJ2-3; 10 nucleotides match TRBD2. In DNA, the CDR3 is TGTGCCAGCAGTTCCTTTCTGACTAGCGGGTTCACAGATACGCAGTATTTT. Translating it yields CASSSFLTSGFTDTQYF.